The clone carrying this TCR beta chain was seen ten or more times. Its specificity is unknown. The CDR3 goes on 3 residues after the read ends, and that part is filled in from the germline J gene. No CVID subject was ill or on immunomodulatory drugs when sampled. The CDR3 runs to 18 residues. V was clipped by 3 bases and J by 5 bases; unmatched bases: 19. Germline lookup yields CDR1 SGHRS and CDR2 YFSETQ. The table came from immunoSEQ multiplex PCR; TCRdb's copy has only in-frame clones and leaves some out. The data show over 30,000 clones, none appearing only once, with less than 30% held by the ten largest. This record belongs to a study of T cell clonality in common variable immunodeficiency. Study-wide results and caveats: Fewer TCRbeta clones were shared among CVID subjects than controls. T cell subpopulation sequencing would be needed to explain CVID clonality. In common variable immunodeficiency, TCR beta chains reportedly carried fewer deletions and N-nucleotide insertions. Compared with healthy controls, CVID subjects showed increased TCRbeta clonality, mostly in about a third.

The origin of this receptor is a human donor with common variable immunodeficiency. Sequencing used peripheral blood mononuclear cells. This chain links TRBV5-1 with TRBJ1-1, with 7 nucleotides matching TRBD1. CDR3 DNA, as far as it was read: TGCGCCAGCAGCTCCCCCCAGGGGGATGTGGCGTCACGAACTGAA. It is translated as CASSSPQGDVASRTE. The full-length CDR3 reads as CASSSPQGDVASRTEAFF.